One sample yielded the 15 T cell receptor beta chains listed below, sequenced in a study of cytomegalovirus exposure and HLA in healthy donors. Both 60 Vbeta primers and 13 Jbeta primers went into the PCR. The repertoire was sequenced with immunoSEQ multiplex PCR; TCRdb's copy has only in-frame clones and lacks some. Here the sample table reports approximately 110,000 clones. Material for sequencing was PBMCs. These receptors were taken from a young man in good health and CMV-seronegative.

V gene TRBV9 combines with J gene TRBJ1-1; 9 bases match TRBD1. Per the germline V gene, CDR1 is SGDLS and CDR2 is YYNGEE. V dropped 3 bases and J dropped 4; count of bases not matched to a gene: 7. This CDR3 is 15 amino acids long. The CDR3 DNA follows: TGTGCCAGCAGCGCCTACCCGGACAGGGGCACTGAAGCTTTCTTT. Translation gives CASSAYPDRGTEAFF.

V and J are TRBV29-1 and TRBJ1-1; possible D gene TRBD1, 5 bases. Germline V gene sequence: CDR1 SQVTM, CDR2 ANQGSEA. This CDR3 is 12 amino acids long. Written as DNA, the CDR3 is TGCAACGCTAAGGGGTTTGACACTGAAGCTTTCTTT. This sequence encodes CNAKGFDTEAFF.

The chain employs TRBV5-4 and TRBJ1-2; TRBD1 is a possible D gene (6 bases). CDR1 and CDR2 (germline): SGHNT, YYREEE (reference sequence). V dropped 2 bases and J dropped 6 bases, with 11 bases sitting between them. This CDR3 is 13 amino acids long. The CDR3 nucleotides are TGTGCCAGCAGCTTCTCTACAGGGAATGGCTACACCTTC. Translation: CASSFSTGNGYTF.

The rearrangement links TRBV7-3 to TRBJ2-1, with 10 bases that match TRBD1. Germline CDR1 is SGHTA and CDR2 is FQGTGA. This CDR3 is 15 amino acids long. With 2 bases clipped from V and 12 bases from J, the junction kept 10 bases outside the gene matches. CDR3 sequence: CASSLSPPGQGPQFF. The CDR3, as DNA: TGTGCCAGCAGCTTATCCCCTCCGGGACAGGGGCCGCAGTTCTTC.

The chain combines TRBV2 with TRBJ2-7; perhaps TRBD2 as D (6 bases). The V gene's germline CDR1 is SNHLY and CDR2 FYNNEI. Between the trimmed V and J ends, which lost 5 bases and 5 bases, there was a span of 19 bases. CDR3 size: 15 residues. In nucleotides, the CDR3 is TGTGCCAGCAGTTCCAGCAGGAGGGAAAATAACGAGCAGTACTTC. Its translation: CASSSSRRENNEQYF. The whole variable domain, remainder taken from reference TRBV2 and TRBJ2-7, is EPEVTQTPSHQVTQMGQEVILRCVPISNHLYFYWYRQILGQKVEFLVSFYNNEISEKSEIFDDQFSVERPDGSNFTLKIRSTKLEDSAMYFCASSSSRRENNEQYFGPGTRLTVT.

The gene calls are TRBV10-1 and TRBJ1-1; a weak D match, TRBD1 (5 bases). The CDR3 covers 15 residues. Per germline, CDR1 WNHNN and CDR2 SYGVQD (reference sequence). The ends were cut back, 8 bases at V and 0 bases at J, with 16 bases in the middle. The CDR3 loop reads CASRPTEYMNTEAFF. As DNA, the CDR3 is TGCGCCAGCCGCCCGACAGAGTATATGAACACTGAAGCTTTCTTT.

This chain links TRBV5-6 with TRBJ2-1, with 11 bases matching TRBD2. After removal of 4 bases from V and 9 bases from J, the junction contained 12 bases not matched to a gene. CDR1 is SGHDT and CDR2 is YYEEEE in the germline V gene. The CDR3 contains 16 residues. The CDR3 nucleotides read TGTGCCAGCAGCAAATGGACTAGCGGGCAGAGTGGTGAGCAGTTCTTC. It translates to CASSKWTSGQSGEQFF.

The CDR3 protein is CASSYSRSQETQYF. DNA of the CDR3: TGTGCCAGCAGTTACTCGCGATCCCAAGAGACCCAGTACTTC. The chain employs TRBV6-5 and TRBJ2-5; unclear D gene. This CDR3 comprises 14 residues. V lost 0 bases to trimming and J lost 1 base, with 6 bases between them. Germline V gene lookup returns CDR1 MNHEY and CDR2 SVGAGI.

This chain joins TRBV27 and TRBJ1-4; 9 bases line up with TRBD1. The ends lost 4 bases at V and 6 bases at J; junction bases unmatched: 9. This CDR3 spans 16 amino acids. Per germline, CDR1 MNHEY and CDR2 SMNVEV (reference sequence). CDR3 loop: CASSSFDRGSDEKLFF. The DNA for the CDR3 is TGTGCCAGCAGTTCATTCGACAGGGGGTCGGATGAAAAACTGTTTTTT.

On this clone itself: The junction differs from germline at one of its ends, possibly a read error. The J gene is TRBJ1-4, the V gene TRBV29-1, with D unclear. The CDR3 spans 13 residues. CDR1 is SQVTM and CDR2 is ANQGSEA in the germline V gene. In DNA form, the CDR3 reads TGCAGCGCTATTAATCCGAGGAATGAAAAACTGCTTTTT. This translates into CSAINPRNEKLLF.

The chain is built from TRBV18 and TRBJ2-7; TRBD1 matches at 8 bases. There are 15 residues in the CDR3. V gave up 3 bases and J gave up 6 bases; unmatched junction bases: 10. Looked up from germline, CDR1 is KGHSH and CDR2 is LQKENI. The chain's CDR3 is CASSPQATGGGEQYF. The CDR3 DNA is TGTGCCAGCTCACCTCAGGCAACAGGGGGAGGCGAGCAGTACTTC.

The rearrangement links TRBV6-5 to TRBJ1-2; D is unresolved. The germline V gene encodes CDR1 MNHEY and CDR2 SVGAGI. Trimming stripped 7 bases from V and 5 bases from J, with 8 bases between. This CDR3 region has 11 residues. The CDR3 nucleotides read TGTGCCAGCACAACGGGATATGGCTACACCTTC. Amino acids: CASTTGYGYTF.

The rearrangement joins TRBV6-1 to TRBJ1-6; D uncertain. In germline, CDR1 is MNHNS, CDR2 SASEGT. V was clipped by 2 bases and J by 7 bases, with 12 bases between them. The CDR3 covers 15 residues. This chain's CDR3 is CASSEIGLGNSPLHF. In DNA, the CDR3 is TGTGCCAGCAGTGAAATAGGACTAGGAAATTCACCCCTCCACTTT.

This chain joins TRBV28 and TRBJ2-1; possible D gene TRBD2, 6 bases. Germline CDR1 is MDHEN and CDR2 is SYDVKM. Trimming removed 9 bases at V and 9 bases at J, with 24 bases between. The CDR3 sequence is 15 residues long. For the CDR3, the DNA is TGTGCCAGTCCCCCGGCTAGCGTTCGTGATACTGAGCAGTTCTTC. Translation: CASPPASVRDTEQFF.

The chain couples TRBV6-4 to TRBJ1-2, with 7 bases lining up with TRBD1. The CDR3 has 13 amino acids. Germline CDR1 reads MRHNA; CDR2 reads SNTAGT. Trimming removed 4 bases from V and 8 bases from J; junction bases left unmatched: 7. The CDR3 nucleotides read TGTGCCAGCAGTGCGGACAGGCTTGGGGGCTACACCTTC. Its translation is CASSADRLGGYTF.